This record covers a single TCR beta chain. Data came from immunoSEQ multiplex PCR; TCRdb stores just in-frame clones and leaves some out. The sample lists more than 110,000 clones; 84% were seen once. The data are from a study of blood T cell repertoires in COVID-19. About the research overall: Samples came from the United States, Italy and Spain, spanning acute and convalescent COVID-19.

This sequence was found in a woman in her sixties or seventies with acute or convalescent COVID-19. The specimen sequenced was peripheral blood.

In DNA form, the CDR3 reads TGTGCCAGCAGCTTGCACAGGGGGAACACTGAAGCTTTCTTT. Translated, it gives CASSLHRGNTEAFF. V and J are TRBV11-3 and TRBJ1-1, with 7 nucleotides matching TRBD1. Per germline, CDR1 SGHNT and CDR2 YENEEA. The V gene end was trimmed by 3 bases and the J gene end by 1 base; junction bases not matched to a gene: 2. This CDR3 spans 14 amino acids.